The rows below give T cell receptor beta chains drawn from one sample of a study of cytotoxic CD8 clonotypes in ibrutinib-treated CLL. Using immunoSEQ multiplex PCR, the repertoire was profiled, and TCRdb retains in-frame clones only, with some absent. The sample consists of roughly 160,000 clones, 81% of them appearing once. The specimen comprised PBMCs, sampled after 12 months of ibrutinib treatment. These receptors came from a human donor with chronic lymphocytic leukemia. Each CDR3 is given with its conserved first and last residue. The order of the fields is D gene, J gene, clone size, CDR3 length, V gene, CDR3 protein, CDR3 DNA. A D gene is named only where the DNA matches it firmly. Part of the rows lack a size; the others show once, few, many or a class for expanded clones.

d_call: TRBD1; j_call: TRBJ1-1; clone_size: -; cdr3_length: 16; v_call: TRBV4-3; cdr3_aa: CASSPRGWDRETEAFF; cdr3_nt: TGCGCCAGCAGCCCCCGGGGGTGGGACAGGGAAACTGAAGCTTTCTTT
d_call: -; j_call: TRBJ1-2; clone_size: -; cdr3_length: 14; v_call: TRBV5-1; cdr3_aa: CASSLDVERGGYTF; cdr3_nt: TGCGCCAGCAGCTTGGACGTGGAACGAGGCGGCTACACCTTC
d_call: TRBD1; j_call: TRBJ2-2; clone_size: -; cdr3_length: 16; v_call: TRBV28; cdr3_aa: CASSFLRGPRGGELFF; cdr3_nt: TGTGCCAGCAGTTTCTTAAGGGGGCCACGGGGCGGGGAGCTGTTTTTT
d_call: -; j_call: TRBJ1-1; clone_size: -; cdr3_length: 16; v_call: TRBV7-2; cdr3_aa: CASSLVLLPRNTEAFF; cdr3_nt: TGTGCCAGCAGCTTAGTACTGCTTCCAAGGAACACTGAAGCTTTCTTT
d_call: -; j_call: TRBJ2-3; clone_size: -; cdr3_length: 14; v_call: TRBV4-1; cdr3_aa: CASSQVGFTDTQYF; cdr3_nt: TGCGCCAGCAGCCAAGTCGGGTTCACAGATACGCAGTATTTT
d_call: -; j_call: TRBJ2-5; clone_size: -; cdr3_length: 15; v_call: TRBV5-6; cdr3_aa: CASSLNAGLQETQYF; cdr3_nt: TGTGCCAGCAGCTTGAACGCAGGCCTCCAAGAGACCCAGTACTTC
d_call: TRBD2; j_call: TRBJ2-2; clone_size: few; cdr3_length: 16; v_call: TRBV6-4; cdr3_aa: CASGTSGRMKAGELFF; cdr3_nt: TGTGCCAGCGGGACTAGCGGGAGGATGAAGGCCGGGGAGCTGTTTTTT
d_call: TRBD2; j_call: TRBJ2-3; clone_size: -; cdr3_length: 16; v_call: TRBV9; cdr3_aa: CASSVVSGGGADTQYF; cdr3_nt: TGTGCCAGCAGCGTAGTAAGCGGGGGTGGCGCAGATACGCAGTATTTT
d_call: -; j_call: TRBJ2-6; clone_size: -; cdr3_length: 19; v_call: TRBV4-1; cdr3_aa: CASSQDQHGAGTGANVLTF; cdr3_nt: TGCGCCAGCAGCCAAGATCAGCACGGAGCAGGGACTGGGGCCAACGTCCTGACTTTC
d_call: -; j_call: TRBJ1-2; clone_size: few; cdr3_length: 10; v_call: TRBV28; cdr3_aa: CASRRDGYTF; cdr3_nt: TGTGCCAGTCGGCGGGATGGCTACACCTTC
d_call: -; j_call: TRBJ2-2; clone_size: -; cdr3_length: 15; v_call: TRBV7-2; cdr3_aa: CASGTRTANTGELFF; cdr3_nt: TGTGCCAGCGGGACCCGGACGGCTAACACCGGGGAGCTGTTTTTT
d_call: -; j_call: TRBJ1-5; clone_size: -; cdr3_length: 16; v_call: TRBV28; cdr3_aa: CASSLRTGAGMRPQHF; cdr3_nt: TGTGCCAGCAGTTTGCGAACAGGAGCGGGGATGAGGCCCCAGCATTTT
d_call: TRBD2; j_call: TRBJ2-1; clone_size: -; cdr3_length: 14; v_call: TRBV7-3; cdr3_aa: CASSLSGSTREPFF; cdr3_nt: TGTGCCAGCAGCTTAAGTGGGTCAACGCGGGAGCCGTTCTTC
d_call: TRBD1; j_call: TRBJ2-7; clone_size: -; cdr3_length: 13; v_call: TRBV7-9; cdr3_aa: CASSPGTVYEQYF; cdr3_nt: TGTGCCAGCAGCCCCGGGACAGTTTACGAGCAGTACTTC
d_call: -; j_call: TRBJ1-2; clone_size: -; cdr3_length: 12; v_call: TRBV4-2; cdr3_aa: CASSQDGYGYTF; cdr3_nt: TGTGCCAGCAGCCAAGATGGGTATGGCTACACCTTC
d_call: TRBD2; j_call: TRBJ2-1; clone_size: -; cdr3_length: 17; v_call: TRBV19; cdr3_aa: CASSSSSLAGALNEQFF; cdr3_nt: TGTGCCAGTAGTTCCTCGTCACTAGCGGGGGCCCTTAATGAGCAGTTCTTC
d_call: TRBD2; j_call: TRBJ2-1; clone_size: -; cdr3_length: 14; v_call: TRBV27; cdr3_aa: CASSFAGGPNEQFF; cdr3_nt: TGTGCCAGCAGTTTTGCGGGAGGGCCAAATGAGCAGTTCTTC
d_call: TRBD1; j_call: TRBJ1-2; clone_size: -; cdr3_length: 15; v_call: TRBV10-3; cdr3_aa: CASRTGGAGDYGYTF; cdr3_nt: TGTGCCAGTCGGACAGGGGGCGCCGGGGACTATGGCTACACCTTC
d_call: TRBD1; j_call: TRBJ1-1; clone_size: few; cdr3_length: 18; v_call: TRBV25-1; cdr3_aa: CASSGSRDRGRPNTEAFF; cdr3_nt: TGTGCCAGCAGTGGGTCCCGGGACAGGGGACGGCCCAACACTGAAGCTTTCTTT
d_call: TRBD1; j_call: TRBJ2-7; clone_size: once; cdr3_length: 15; v_call: TRBV28; cdr3_aa: CASSTRDRGSYEQYF; cdr3_nt: TGTGCCAGCAGTACCCGGGACAGGGGGTCCTACGAGCAGTACTTC
d_call: TRBD1; j_call: TRBJ2-5; clone_size: -; cdr3_length: 15; v_call: TRBV7-9; cdr3_aa: CASSSPGGIRETQYF; cdr3_nt: TGTGCCAGCAGCTCCCCAGGGGGTATTAGAGAGACCCAGTACTTC
d_call: -; j_call: TRBJ1-3; clone_size: -; cdr3_length: 13; v_call: TRBV19; cdr3_aa: CASRSDGGNTIYF; cdr3_nt: TGTGCCAGTAGGTCGGACGGGGGAAACACCATATATTTT
d_call: -; j_call: TRBJ2-7; clone_size: -; cdr3_length: 12; v_call: TRBV5-5; cdr3_aa: CASSLKNYEQYF; cdr3_nt: TGTGCCAGCAGCTTGAAGAACTACGAGCAGTACTTC
d_call: -; j_call: TRBJ1-3; clone_size: -; cdr3_length: 15; v_call: TRBV5-1; cdr3_aa: CASSLAGQSGNTIYF; cdr3_nt: TGCGCCAGCAGCTTGGCCGGGCAGTCTGGAAACACCATATATTTT
d_call: -; j_call: TRBJ1-3; clone_size: -; cdr3_length: 12; v_call: TRBV28; cdr3_aa: CASEGSGNTIYF; cdr3_nt: TGTGCCAGCGAGGGGTCTGGAAACACCATATATTTT
d_call: -; j_call: TRBJ2-7; clone_size: -; cdr3_length: 16; v_call: TRBV11-2; cdr3_aa: CASSSLRRGSSYEQYF; cdr3_nt: TGTGCCAGCAGCTCCCTTCGAAGGGGAAGCTCCTACGAGCAGTACTTC
d_call: -; j_call: TRBJ2-7; clone_size: -; cdr3_length: 14; v_call: TRBV5-8; cdr3_aa: CASSLLPGMYEQYF; cdr3_nt: TGTGCCAGCAGCCTATTGCCGGGGATGTACGAGCAGTACTTC
d_call: -; j_call: TRBJ1-5; clone_size: -; cdr3_length: 15; v_call: TRBV4-1; cdr3_aa: CASSQEGTANQPQHF; cdr3_nt: TGCGCCAGCAGCCAAGAGGGGACGGCAAATCAGCCCCAGCATTTT
d_call: -; j_call: TRBJ2-1; clone_size: -; cdr3_length: 14; v_call: TRBV2; cdr3_aa: CASSVSRTVNEQFF; cdr3_nt: TGTGCCAGCAGTGTAAGTAGGACAGTTAATGAGCAGTTCTTC
d_call: -; j_call: TRBJ1-1; clone_size: -; cdr3_length: 13; v_call: TRBV6-5; cdr3_aa: CASRSTVDTEAFF; cdr3_nt: TGTGCCAGTCGTTCGACGGTGGACACTGAAGCTTTCTTT
d_call: -; j_call: TRBJ2-1; clone_size: -; cdr3_length: 12; v_call: TRBV29-1; cdr3_aa: CSVELVGNEQFF; cdr3_nt: TGCAGCGTTGAGCTAGTGGGGAATGAGCAGTTCTTC
d_call: -; j_call: TRBJ1-3; clone_size: -; cdr3_length: 19; v_call: TRBV21-1; cdr3_aa: CASSKGPRGGLRSGNTIYF; cdr3_nt: TGTGCCAGCAGCAAAGGGCCCCGGGGGGGGCTTCGATCTGGAAACACCATATATTTT
d_call: TRBD1; j_call: TRBJ1-4; clone_size: -; cdr3_length: 17; v_call: TRBV30; cdr3_aa: CACPAGQGAFFGEKLFF; cdr3_nt: TGTGCCTGCCCAGCGGGACAGGGGGCGTTCTTTGGGGAAAAACTGTTTTTT
d_call: -; j_call: TRBJ2-6; clone_size: -; cdr3_length: 20; v_call: TRBV14; cdr3_aa: CASSPRRAGGISSGANVLTF; cdr3_nt: TGTGCCAGCAGTCCAAGGCGGGCAGGGGGGATCTCCTCTGGGGCCAACGTCCTGACTTTC
d_call: -; j_call: TRBJ1-2; clone_size: -; cdr3_length: 11; v_call: TRBV28; cdr3_aa: CASSSGGGYTF; cdr3_nt: TGTGCCAGCAGTTCTGGGGGTGGCTACACCTTC
d_call: -; j_call: TRBJ2-1; clone_size: -; cdr3_length: 12; v_call: TRBV11-3; cdr3_aa: CASSNLQAEQFF; cdr3_nt: TGTGCCAGCAGCAACCTACAGGCAGAGCAGTTCTTC
d_call: -; j_call: TRBJ2-2; clone_size: -; cdr3_length: 15; v_call: TRBV11-2; cdr3_aa: CASSLDWSAAGELFF; cdr3_nt: TGTGCCAGCAGCTTAGACTGGAGTGCGGCCGGGGAGCTGTTTTTT
d_call: -; j_call: TRBJ1-5; clone_size: -; cdr3_length: 14; v_call: TRBV6-6; cdr3_aa: CASSPAGLNQPQHF; cdr3_nt: TGTGCCAGCAGCCCGGCAGGGTTGAATCAGCCCCAGCATTTT
d_call: -; j_call: TRBJ2-5; clone_size: -; cdr3_length: 16; v_call: TRBV11-2; cdr3_aa: CASSALSRPMGETQYF; cdr3_nt: TGTGCCAGCAGCGCCCTCTCCCGCCCCATGGGAGAGACCCAGTACTTC
d_call: -; j_call: TRBJ1-2; clone_size: -; cdr3_length: 13; v_call: TRBV5-1; cdr3_aa: CASSPLLERGYTF; cdr3_nt: TGCGCCAGCAGCCCCCTCCTAGAGCGGGGCTACACCTTC
d_call: TRBD1; j_call: TRBJ2-1; clone_size: -; cdr3_length: 15; v_call: TRBV7-7; cdr3_aa: CASSLGQGPGNEQFF; cdr3_nt: TGTGCTAGCAGCTTAGGACAGGGTCCGGGGAATGAGCAGTTCTTC
d_call: TRBD1; j_call: TRBJ2-6; clone_size: -; cdr3_length: 16; v_call: TRBV7-8; cdr3_aa: CASSRDRVSGANVLTF; cdr3_nt: TGTGCCAGCAGCAGAGACAGGGTATCTGGGGCCAACGTCCTGACTTTC
d_call: -; j_call: TRBJ2-7; clone_size: few; cdr3_length: 13; v_call: TRBV13; cdr3_aa: CASSRISPRWQYF; cdr3_nt: TGTGCCAGCAGCCGTATATCCCCCAGATGGCAGTACTTC
d_call: -; j_call: TRBJ1-4; clone_size: -; cdr3_length: 13; v_call: TRBV13; cdr3_aa: CASRRGGNEKLFF; cdr3_nt: TGTGCCAGCAGGAGGGGTGGTAATGAAAAACTGTTTTTT
d_call: TRBD2; j_call: TRBJ2-1; clone_size: once; cdr3_length: 15; v_call: TRBV15; cdr3_aa: CATSGSGRMGNEQFF; cdr3_nt: TGTGCCACCAGCGGTAGCGGGAGGATGGGGAATGAGCAGTTCTTC
d_call: -; j_call: TRBJ2-2; clone_size: -; cdr3_length: 15; v_call: TRBV11-2; cdr3_aa: CASSPRLANTGELFF; cdr3_nt: TGTGCCAGCAGCCCTAGACTAGCGAACACCGGGGAGCTGTTTTTT
d_call: -; j_call: TRBJ2-7; clone_size: -; cdr3_length: 15; v_call: TRBV9; cdr3_aa: CASSVVIKLAYEQYF; cdr3_nt: TGTGCCAGCAGCGTAGTAATTAAACTCGCCTACGAGCAGTACTTC
d_call: TRBD2; j_call: TRBJ2-1; clone_size: -; cdr3_length: 15; v_call: TRBV4-3; cdr3_aa: CASSQRRGGLNEQFF; cdr3_nt: TGCGCCAGCAGCCAAAGGCGGGGGGGCCTCAATGAGCAGTTCTTC
d_call: -; j_call: TRBJ2-7; clone_size: -; cdr3_length: 16; v_call: TRBV4-2; cdr3_aa: CASSQARGDPRAEQYF; cdr3_nt: TGTGCCAGCAGCCAGGCCCGGGGAGACCCTCGGGCCGAGCAGTACTTC
d_call: -; j_call: TRBJ2-2; clone_size: -; cdr3_length: 15; v_call: TRBV9; cdr3_aa: CASSVSGVGTGELFF; cdr3_nt: TGTGCCAGCAGCGTATCGGGTGTCGGCACCGGGGAGCTGTTTTTT
d_call: -; j_call: TRBJ1-3; clone_size: -; cdr3_length: 15; v_call: TRBV6-1; cdr3_aa: CASSDGRDTGNTIYF; cdr3_nt: TGTGCCAGCAGTGACGGCAGGGACACTGGAAACACCATATATTTT
d_call: TRBD1; j_call: TRBJ2-7; clone_size: -; cdr3_length: 15; v_call: TRBV6-6; cdr3_aa: CASSPTTGGAGEQYF; cdr3_nt: TGTGCCAGCAGTCCGACGACAGGGGGTGCGGGCGAGCAGTACTTC
d_call: -; j_call: TRBJ1-4; clone_size: -; cdr3_length: 11; v_call: TRBV5-1; cdr3_aa: CASSLGGKLFF; cdr3_nt: TGCGCCAGCAGTCTTGGTGGAAAACTGTTTTTT
d_call: TRBD2; j_call: TRBJ2-3; clone_size: once; cdr3_length: 18; v_call: TRBV7-3; cdr3_aa: CASSLTGRELGDRDTQYF; cdr3_nt: TGTGCCAGCAGCTTGACTGGGCGGGAGTTAGGCGATAGAGATACGCAGTATTTT
d_call: TRBD2; j_call: TRBJ2-7; clone_size: -; cdr3_length: 16; v_call: TRBV7-2; cdr3_aa: CASSQRGLAGGLEQYF; cdr3_nt: TGTGCCAGCAGCCAACGAGGACTAGCGGGGGGGCTCGAGCAGTACTTC
d_call: -; j_call: TRBJ1-1; clone_size: -; cdr3_length: 12; v_call: TRBV28; cdr3_aa: CASKLLNTEAFF; cdr3_nt: TGTGCCAGCAAGCTGCTGAACACTGAAGCTTTCTTT